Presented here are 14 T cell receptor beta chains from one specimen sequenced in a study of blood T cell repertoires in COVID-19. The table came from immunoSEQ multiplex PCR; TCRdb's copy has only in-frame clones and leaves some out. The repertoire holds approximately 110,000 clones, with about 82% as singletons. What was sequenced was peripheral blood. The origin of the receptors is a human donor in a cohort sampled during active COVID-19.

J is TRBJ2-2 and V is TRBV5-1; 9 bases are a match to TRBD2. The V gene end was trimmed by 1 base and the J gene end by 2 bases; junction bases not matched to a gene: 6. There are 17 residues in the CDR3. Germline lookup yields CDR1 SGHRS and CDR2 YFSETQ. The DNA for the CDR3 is TGCGCCAGCAGCTTGTCAGCGGGGGGCTACAACACCGGGGAGCTGTTTTTT. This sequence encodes CASSLSAGGYNTGELFF.

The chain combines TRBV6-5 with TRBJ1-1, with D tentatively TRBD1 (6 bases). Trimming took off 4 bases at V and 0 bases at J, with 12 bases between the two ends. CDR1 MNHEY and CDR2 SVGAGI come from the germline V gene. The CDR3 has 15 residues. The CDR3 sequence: CASSFTGYMNTEAFF. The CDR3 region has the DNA TGTGCCAGCAGTTTCACAGGGTACATGAACACTGAAGCTTTCTTT.

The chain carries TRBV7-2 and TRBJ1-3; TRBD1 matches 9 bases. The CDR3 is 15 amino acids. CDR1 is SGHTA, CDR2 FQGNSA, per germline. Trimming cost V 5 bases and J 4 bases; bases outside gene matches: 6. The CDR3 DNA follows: TGTGCCAGCAGCCCTAACAGGGGGCCGGGAAACACCATATATTTT. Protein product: CASSPNRGPGNTIYF.

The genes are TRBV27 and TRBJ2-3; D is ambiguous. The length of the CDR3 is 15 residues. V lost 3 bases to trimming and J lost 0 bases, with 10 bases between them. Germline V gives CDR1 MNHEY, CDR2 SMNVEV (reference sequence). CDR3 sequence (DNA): TGTGCCAGCAGTTTTAGAAGAATAAGCACAGATACGCAGTATTTT. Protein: CASSFRRISTDTQYF.

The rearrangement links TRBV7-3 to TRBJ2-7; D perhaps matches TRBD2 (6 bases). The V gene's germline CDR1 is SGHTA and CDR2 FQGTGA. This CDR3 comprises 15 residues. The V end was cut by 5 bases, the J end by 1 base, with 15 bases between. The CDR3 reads CASSPEIAVSYEQYF. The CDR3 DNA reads TGTGCCAGCAGCCCCGAGATAGCGGTGTCCTACGAGCAGTACTTC.

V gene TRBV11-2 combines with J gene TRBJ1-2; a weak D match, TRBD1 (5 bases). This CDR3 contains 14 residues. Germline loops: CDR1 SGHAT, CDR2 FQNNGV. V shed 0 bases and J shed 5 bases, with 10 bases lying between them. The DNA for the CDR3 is TGTGCCAGCAGCTTAGATACGGGGGGTTATGGCTACACCTTC. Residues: CASSLDTGGYGYTF.

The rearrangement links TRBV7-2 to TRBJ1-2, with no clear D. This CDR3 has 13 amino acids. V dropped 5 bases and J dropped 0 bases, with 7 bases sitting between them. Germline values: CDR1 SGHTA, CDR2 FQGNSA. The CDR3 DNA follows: TGTGCCAGCAGCCCACAGACTAACTATGGCTACACCTTC. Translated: CASSPQTNYGYTF.

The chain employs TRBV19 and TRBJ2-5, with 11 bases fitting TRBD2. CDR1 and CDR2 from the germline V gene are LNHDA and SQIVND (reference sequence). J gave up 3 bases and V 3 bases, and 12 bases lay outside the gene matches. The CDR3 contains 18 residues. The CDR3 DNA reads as TGTGCCAGTAGTATTTGGGGAACCGGGACTAGCGGCAAAGAGACCCAGTACTTC. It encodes CASSIWGTGTSGKETQYF. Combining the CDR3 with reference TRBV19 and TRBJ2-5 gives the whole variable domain DGGITQSPKYLFRKEGQNVTLSCEQNLNHDAMYWYRQDPGQGLRLIYYSQIVNDFQKGDIAEGYSVSREKKESFPLTVTSAQKNPTAFYLCASSIWGTGTSGKETQYFGPGTRLLVL.

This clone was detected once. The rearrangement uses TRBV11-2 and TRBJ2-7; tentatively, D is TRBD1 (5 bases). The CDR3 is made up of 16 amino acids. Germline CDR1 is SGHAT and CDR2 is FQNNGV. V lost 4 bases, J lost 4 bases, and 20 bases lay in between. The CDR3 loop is CASSSLRQGKVYEQYF. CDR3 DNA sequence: TGTGCCAGCAGCTCTCTAAGGCAGGGTAAAGTGTACGAGCAGTACTTC. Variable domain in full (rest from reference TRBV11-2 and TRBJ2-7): EAGVAQSPRYKIIEKRQSVAFWCNPISGHATLYWYQQILGQGPKLLIQFQNNGVVDDSQLPKDRFSAERLKGVDSTLKIQPAKLEDSAVYLCASSSLRQGKVYEQYFGPGTRLTVT.

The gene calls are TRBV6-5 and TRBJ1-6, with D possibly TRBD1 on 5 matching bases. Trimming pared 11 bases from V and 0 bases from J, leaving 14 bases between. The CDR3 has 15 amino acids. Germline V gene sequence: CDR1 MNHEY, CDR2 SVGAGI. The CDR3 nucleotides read TGTGCCGGAAAACGGGACTCCTCCTATAATTCACCCCTCCACTTT. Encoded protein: CAGKRDSSYNSPLHF.

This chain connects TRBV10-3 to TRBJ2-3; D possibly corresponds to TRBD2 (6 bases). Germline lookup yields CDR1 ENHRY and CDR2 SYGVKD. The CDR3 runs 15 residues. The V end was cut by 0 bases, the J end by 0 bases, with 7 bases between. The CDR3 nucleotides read TGTGCCATCAGTGAGTCGAGCGGGAGCACAGATACGCAGTATTTT. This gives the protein CAISESSGSTDTQYF.

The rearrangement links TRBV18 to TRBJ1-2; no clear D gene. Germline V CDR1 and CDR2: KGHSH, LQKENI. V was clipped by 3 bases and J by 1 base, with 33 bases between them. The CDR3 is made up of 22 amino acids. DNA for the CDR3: TGTGCCAGCTCACCCAACAGACCAGATCCCGAATTAACTTACCGAATTAACTATGGCTACACCTTC. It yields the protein CASSPNRPDPELTYRINYGYTF.

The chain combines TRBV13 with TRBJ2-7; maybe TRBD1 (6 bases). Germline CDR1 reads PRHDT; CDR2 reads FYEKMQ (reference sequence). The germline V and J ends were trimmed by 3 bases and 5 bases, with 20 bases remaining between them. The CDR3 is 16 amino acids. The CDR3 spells CASSFNKQGPGNEQYF. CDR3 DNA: TGTGCCAGCAGCTTCAATAAGCAGGGGCCGGGGAACGAGCAGTACTTC.

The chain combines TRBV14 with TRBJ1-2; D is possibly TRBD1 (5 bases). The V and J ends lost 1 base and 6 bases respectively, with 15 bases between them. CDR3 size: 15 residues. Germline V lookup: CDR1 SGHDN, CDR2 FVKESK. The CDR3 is CASSQGFGGVDGYTF. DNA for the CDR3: TGTGCCAGCAGCCAAGGATTTGGAGGGGTTGATGGCTACACCTTC.